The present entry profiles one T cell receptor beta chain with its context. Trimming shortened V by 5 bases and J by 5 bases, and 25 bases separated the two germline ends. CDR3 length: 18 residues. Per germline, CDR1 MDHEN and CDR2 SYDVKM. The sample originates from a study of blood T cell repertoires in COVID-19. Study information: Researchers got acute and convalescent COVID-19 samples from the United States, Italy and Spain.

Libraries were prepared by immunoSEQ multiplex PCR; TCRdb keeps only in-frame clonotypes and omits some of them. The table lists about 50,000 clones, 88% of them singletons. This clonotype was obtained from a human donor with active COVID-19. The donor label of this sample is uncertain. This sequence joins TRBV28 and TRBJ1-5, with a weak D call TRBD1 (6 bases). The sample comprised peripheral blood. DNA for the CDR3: TGTGCCAGCAGTCCCTCGGCTGGGCTGGGGGCCATGGATCAGCCCCAGCATTTT. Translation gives CASSPSAGLGAMDQPQHF.